The rows below give T cell receptor beta chains drawn from one sample of a study of cytomegalovirus exposure and HLA in healthy donors. TCRdb keeps only in-frame clones here, not all; method: immunoSEQ multiplex PCR. There are about 120,000 clones in the sample; around 66% occur only once, and about 8.1% lies in the top ten. Specimen: PBMCs. These receptor sequences come from a woman aged 40 to 50 in good health and CMV-seropositive. The conserved cysteine and the conserved F or W are not part of the CDR3 here. Each record gives: V gene, D gene, CDR3 protein. D genes are given only for firm matches.

TRBV30 | - | AWLRVGTEAF
TRBV28 | TRBD2 | ASSLPGRAQFYEQY
TRBV28 | TRBD1 | AIIFGQGVTEAF
TRBV30 | - | AWTPQDTQY
TRBV6-1 | - | ASSSKTGGSYEQY
TRBV5-5 | TRBD1 | ASSSVTGAGSPLH
TRBV7-3 | TRBD2 | ASSHGGGPGDTQY
TRBV7-9 | - | ASSLENGAVLT
TRBV28 | TRBD2 | ASSLFLTSGGSSYEQY
TRBV6-1 | TRBD2 | ASTKLAGASDTQY
TRBV6-5 | TRBD2 | ASSQRGGSTDTQY
TRBV11-2 | TRBD1 | ASSLVQGRNTEAF
TRBV28 | - | AARGETASLN
TRBV2 | - | ASKWGGTGTQTQY
TRBV5-6 | - | ASSLDRERDTDTQY
TRBV9 | - | ASSSGGTRNEKLF
TRBV6-5 | - | ASSYSPGLGEKLF
TRBV7-8 | TRBD1 | ASSSSRTGLSTDTQY
TRBV5-1 | - | ASSLEGSSYNEQF
TRBV30 | TRBD1 | AWSRGGREGEAF
TRBV5-1 | TRBD1 | ASSPATGLPEKLF
TRBV6-6 | TRBD1 | ASSTGTAANTEAF
TRBV4-1 | TRBD1 | ASSQGTGERRTEAF
TRBV2 | TRBD1 | ASRGQGGNQPQH
TRBV18 | - | ASSPPNSGANVLT
TRBV19 | TRBD1 | ASSIRQGDSAKNIQY
TRBV5-4 | - | ASSPERVGTGELF
TRBV28 | TRBD1 | ASTGTGPNTEAF
TRBV19 | TRBD2 | ASREGGSQETQY
TRBV13 | TRBD1 | ASSLGLVGQGFYEQY
TRBV7-8 | TRBD2 | ASSPVAGGDTQY
TRBV9 | TRBD1 | ASSVGGPGQVGTYEQY
TRBV5-4 | - | ASSGGRGGYGYT
TRBV6-5 | - | ASSYSDKTNSPLH
TRBV29-1 | - | SVDRVTEAF
TRBV6-6 | TRBD2 | ASSSSGRPYNEQF
TRBV2 | - | ATQGPNTGELF
TRBV5-1 | TRBD2 | ASSLALAGDWDTQY
TRBV6-1 | - | ASSEARSRVGEQY
TRBV2 | - | ASREAGQSYEQY
TRBV7-3 | - | ASSTRGSGTQY